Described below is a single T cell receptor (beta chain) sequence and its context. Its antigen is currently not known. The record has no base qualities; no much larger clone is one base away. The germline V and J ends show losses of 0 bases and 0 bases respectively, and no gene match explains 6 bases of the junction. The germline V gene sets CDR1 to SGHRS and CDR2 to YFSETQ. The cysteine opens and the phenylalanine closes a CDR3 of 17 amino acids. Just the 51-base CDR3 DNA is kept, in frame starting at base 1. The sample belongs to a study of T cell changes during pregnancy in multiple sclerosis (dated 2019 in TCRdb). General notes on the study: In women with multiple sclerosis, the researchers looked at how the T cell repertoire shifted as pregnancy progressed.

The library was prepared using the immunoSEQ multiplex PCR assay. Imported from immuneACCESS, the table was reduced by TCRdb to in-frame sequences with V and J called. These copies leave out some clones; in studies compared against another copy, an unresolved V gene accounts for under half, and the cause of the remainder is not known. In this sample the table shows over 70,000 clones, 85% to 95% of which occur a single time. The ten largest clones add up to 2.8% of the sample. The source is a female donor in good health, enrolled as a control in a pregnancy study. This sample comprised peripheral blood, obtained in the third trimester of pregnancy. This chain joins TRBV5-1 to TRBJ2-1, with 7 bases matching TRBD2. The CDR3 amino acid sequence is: CASSLGALAASYNEQFF. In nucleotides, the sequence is TGCGCCAGCAGCTTGGGGGCCCTAGCGGCCTCCTACAATGAGCAGTTCTTC. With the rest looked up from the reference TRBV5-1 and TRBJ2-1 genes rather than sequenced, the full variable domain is KAGVTQTPRYLIKTRGQQVTLSCSPISGHRSVSWYQQTPGQGLQFLFEYFSETQRNKGNFPGRFSGRQFSNSRSEMNVSTLELGDSALYLCASSLGALAASYNEQFFGPGTRLTVL.